The source of this TCR beta chain is a study of cytomegalovirus exposure and HLA in healthy donors. Study-wide points: Sequencing probably produced one cluster of sequence variants that were highly shared.

A word on this clone: Its specificity is unknown.

Trimming removed 3 bases at V and 2 bases at J, with 11 bases between. Germline V CDR1 and CDR2: MGHRA, YSYEKL. CDR3 length: 15 residues. PCR involved 60 Vbeta and 13 Jbeta primers. Clones were read by immunoSEQ multiplex PCR, and TCRdb kept only the in-frame ones, dropping some. The sample contains about 140,000 clones, more than 7.5% of which appear only once. Specimen: PBMCs. The sequence came from a man between 50 and 59 years old in good health and CMV-seronegative. This chain uses TRBV4-1 with TRBJ1-3, with D perhaps TRBD1 (6 bases). CDR3 in DNA: TGCGCCAGCAGCCAGGTACAGGGAGCTGGAAACACCATATATTTT. It yields the protein CASSQVQGAGNTIYF.